This TCR beta chain comes out of a study of CD8 T cells in Susac syndrome. Study outcomes and limitations: In its TCR sequencing and HLA analysis, the study acknowledged that the number of individuals was relatively small.

The authors carried out high-throughput sequencing of TCR beta. They applied it to CD8+ and CD4+ T cells obtained from blood. Healthy donors served as age- and sex-matched controls. While CD8+ and CD4+ T cells were isolated negatively, TEMRA cells were enriched by FACS. In germline, CDR1 is MDHEN, CDR2 SYDVKM. Trimming stripped 5 bases from V and 4 bases from J, with 3 bases between. The CDR3 consists of 11 residues. RNA, at about 0.45 to 1 ug, was reverse transcribed with random hexamers. One entry per CDR3 protein results from TCRdb running MiXCR on the immunoSEQ multiplex PCR reads. The top ten clones hold 0.13% to 0.15% of a sample with 150,000 to 200,000 distinct CDR3 sequences, around 94% of them seen once. With respect to this clonotype: Its cognate antigen is unknown.

This clonotype was obtained from a human donor in good health. The sequenced sample consisted of CD4+ T cells from PBMCs. The chain has TRBV28 and TRBJ1-5; D uncertain. CDR3 in DNA: TGTGCCAGCAGTACGAATCAGCCCCAGCATTTT. Translating it yields CASSTNQPQHF. The variable domain in full, with the rest retrieved from reference TRBV28 and TRBJ1-5, is DVKVTQSSRYLVKRTGEKVFLECVQDMDHENMFWYRQDPGLGLRLIYFSYDVKMKEKGDIPEGYSVSREKKERFSLILESASTNQTSMYLCASSTNQPQHFGDGTRLSIL.